This T cell receptor (beta chain) was sequenced during a study of Ad26.COV2.S vaccination and SARS-CoV-2 variants. Regarding treatment: some 20 received Ad26.COV2.S at low or high dose, single or two shots; 5 received placebo; per-sample allocation not given. Specimen acquisition occurred on day 63 following the initial vaccine or placebo injection. The CDR3 is 18 amino acids. V shed 3 bases and J 2 bases; nucleotides not matched to a gene: 12. Germline V gives CDR1 MGHRA, CDR2 YSYEKL. The data were produced by immunoSEQ multiplex PCR, yet TCRdb's version contains in-frame clones alone and is incomplete. The repertoire consists of hundreds of thousands of clones, with about four fifths occurring once and the leading ten covering almost 7.5%.

The chain has TRBV4-1 and TRBJ2-3; 9 nucleotides align to TRBD2. The material was peripheral blood, obtained in a trial of Ad26.COV2.S vaccine versus placebo. This receptor was identified in a person between 18 and 65 years old who received the Ad26.COV2.S COVID-19 vaccine or a placebo. This chain's CDR3 is CASSQHVGAGGLTDTQYF. The DNA for the CDR3 is TGCGCCAGCAGCCAGCATGTAGGGGCGGGAGGGCTCACAGATACGCAGTATTTT.